Listed below are T cell receptor beta chains from one sample, sequenced in a study of blood T cell repertoires in COVID-19. The protocol was immunoSEQ multiplex PCR, while the TCRdb copy is restricted to in-frame clones and leaves out a portion. The sample contains about 300,000 clones, 85% to 90% of which appear only once. The sequencing sample was made of PBMCs or T cells enriched from blood (not recorded which). The receptor set was obtained from a man aged 25-45 years who had recovered from COVID-19. Each CDR3 is given with its conserved first and last residue. A D gene is named only where the DNA matches it firmly. Clone size is not always given. Where it is, it says once, few, many or a class for expanded clones.

size	V	J	D	DNA	CDR3
.	TRBV6-5	TRBJ1-5	TRBD1	TGTGCCAGCAGGACAGGGATGGGCAATCAGCCCCAGCATTTT	CASRTGMGNQPQHF
many	TRBV5-1	TRBJ1-2	TRBD1	TGCGCCAGCAGCTTGGTAGGCACAGGGGGTTACGGCTACACCTTC	CASSLVGTGGYGYTF
.	TRBV5-4	TRBJ1-1	.	TGTGCCAGCAGCTTGGGTAGCACTGAAGCTTTCTTT	CASSLGSTEAFF
few	TRBV7-2	TRBJ1-4	.	TGTGCCAGCAGCTTAGTAGTAAGGGGAGGGACTAATGAAAAACTGTTTTTT	CASSLVVRGGTNEKLFF
.	TRBV6-5	TRBJ1-1	.	TGTGCCAGCAGTTTCGGACAGCTGAACACTGAAGCTTTCTTT	CASSFGQLNTEAFF
.	TRBV28	TRBJ1-2	TRBD1	TGTGCCAGCAGTTTTTCAGGGGGCTACTATGGCTACACCTTC	CASSFSGGYYGYTF
.	TRBV27	TRBJ1-5	.	TGTGCCAGCAGTTTAGCGGGGGGAATTCAGCCCCAGCATTTT	CASSLAGGIQPQHF
.	TRBV3-1/TRBV3-2	TRBJ2-5	TRBD2	TGTGCCAGCAGCCGCCAGTGGACTAGCGAGACCCAGTACTTC	CASSRQWTSETQYF
.	TRBV15	TRBJ2-1	.	TGTGCCACCAGACCTGGGGACTTCCAAGGGCCCGCCTACAATGAGCAGTTCTTC	CATRPGDFQGPAYNEQFF
.	TRBV7-6	TRBJ1-1	.	TGTGCCAGCAGCTTAAGGGGTAGTAACACTGAAGCTTTCTTT	CASSLRGSNTEAFF
once	TRBV24-1	TRBJ2-7	TRBD2	TGTGCCACCAGTGACCCTAGCGGACCGTACTACGAGCAGTACTTC	CATSDPSGPYYEQYF
.	TRBV27	TRBJ1-2	.	TGTGCCAGCAGTTTGTACGCACAGGGTATACATGGCTACACCTTC	CASSLYAQGIHGYTF
.	TRBV7-9	TRBJ1-2	TRBD1	TGTGCCAGCAGCCTGACAGGGCCCTTCGGCTACACCTTC	CASSLTGPFGYTF
.	TRBV30	TRBJ2-3	.	TGTGCCTCCGAGCGGGCCACAGATACGCAGTATTTT	CASERATDTQYF
.	TRBV6-5	TRBJ2-1	TRBD2	TGTGCCAGCAGTTACTCGAGACTAGCTTCCTACAATGAGCAGTTCTTC	CASSYSRLASYNEQFF
.	TRBV4-1	TRBJ1-4	.	TGCGCCAGCAGCCCTCCTCCGGAGGGGGAAAAACTGTTTTTT	CASSPPPEGEKLFF
.	TRBV19	TRBJ1-5	.	TGTGCCAGTAGTATAGACAGGGTAGGGAATCAGCCCCAGCATTTT	CASSIDRVGNQPQHF
.	TRBV7-2	TRBJ1-5	.	TGTGCCAGCGGGGGGGGATTCAATCAGCCCCAGCATTTT	CASGGGFNQPQHF
.	TRBV27	TRBJ2-7	.	TGTGCCAGCAGTCTGCGGGACAGACGCTACGAGCAGTACTTC	CASSLRDRRYEQYF
.	TRBV7-8	TRBJ1-1	TRBD1	TGTGCCAGCAGCATCCGGACAGGAATTGAAGCTTTCTTT	CASSIRTGIEAFF
.	TRBV27	TRBJ1-2	TRBD1	TGTGCCAGCAAAGACAGGGGTCTTAACTATGGCTACACCTTC	CASKDRGLNYGYTF